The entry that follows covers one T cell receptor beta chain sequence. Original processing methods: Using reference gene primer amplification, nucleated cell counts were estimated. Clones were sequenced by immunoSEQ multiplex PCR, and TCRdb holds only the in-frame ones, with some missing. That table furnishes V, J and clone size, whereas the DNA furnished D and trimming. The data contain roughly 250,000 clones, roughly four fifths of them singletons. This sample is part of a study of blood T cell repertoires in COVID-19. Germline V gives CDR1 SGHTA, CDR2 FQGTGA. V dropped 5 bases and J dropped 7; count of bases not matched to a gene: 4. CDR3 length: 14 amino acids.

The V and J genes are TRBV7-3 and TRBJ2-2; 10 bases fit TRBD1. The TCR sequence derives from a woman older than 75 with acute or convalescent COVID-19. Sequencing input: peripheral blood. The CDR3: CASSRGTGDGELFF. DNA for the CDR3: TGTGCCAGCAGCCGCGGGACAGGGGACGGGGAGCTGTTTTTT.